These T cell receptor beta chains were read from a single sample in a study of glioma-infiltrating T cells after dendritic cell vaccination. The assay was immunoSEQ multiplex PCR, and TCRdb's table has in-frame clones only and misses some. The repertoire includes around 89,000 clones, under 90% of them detected once, and more than 15% sits in the top ten. Material: blood, obtained before dendritic cell vaccination. All receptors derive from a human donor with glioblastoma. Both conserved end residues are part of each CDR3. A D gene is named only where the DNA matches it firmly. Clone size is not always given. Where it is, it says once, few, many or a class for expanded clones.

-	TRBV2	-	TRBJ1-1	CASRYRPNTEAFF
-	TRBV7-7	-	TRBJ2-1	CASSLDRAPYNEQFF
-	TRBV28	TRBD1	TRBJ2-7	CASSFTGTGAPEQYF
-	TRBV13	-	TRBJ1-1	CASSLRVLWTEAFF
few	TRBV27	-	TRBJ2-7	CASSFLSSYEQYF
-	TRBV4-3	-	TRBJ1-6	CASSQDWAGASYNSPLHF
once	TRBV2	-	TRBJ2-2	CASSRAANTGELFF
-	TRBV27	-	TRBJ1-1	CASSFRGEAFF
medium-sized	TRBV19	-	TRBJ1-6	CATQGESYNSPLHF
-	TRBV18	TRBD2	TRBJ2-3	CASSRSTSGGRTDTQYF
-	TRBV4-1	-	TRBJ2-7	CASSQGGLYEQYF
-	TRBV27	-	TRBJ1-1	CASSPTGPSTEAFF
-	TRBV28	TRBD2	TRBJ2-7	CASSLRLAGYEQYF
once	TRBV7-3	-	TRBJ2-7	CASSFTGTSYEQYF
-	TRBV7-7	-	TRBJ2-5	CASSLRQLPGETQYF
-	TRBV6-6	TRBD2	TRBJ2-4	CASSYRAGVKQNIQYF
once	TRBV19	-	TRBJ2-5	CASSIEVGGYQETQYF
-	TRBV7-2	-	TRBJ1-2	CASSLGRLYGYTF
-	TRBV5-1	TRBD2	TRBJ2-1	CASSPGEGPYNEQFF
-	TRBV6-5	TRBD2	TRBJ2-3	CASSSLAGGGDTQYF
-	TRBV5-1	-	TRBJ1-2	CASSLSLGANYGYTF
-	TRBV7-6	-	TRBJ1-4	CASSLDQGGNEKLFF
-	TRBV6-4	-	TRBJ2-3	CASSDEAASTDTQYF
once	TRBV30	TRBD1	TRBJ2-3	CAWGTGGTDTQYF
-	TRBV11-2	-	TRBJ2-7	CASSPRRGGQYEQYF
-	TRBV5-1	TRBD1	TRBJ1-6	CASRPTGEGSPLHF
-	TRBV9	TRBD1	TRBJ2-2	CASSVVDRASELFF
-	TRBV27	TRBD1	TRBJ1-5	CASNSRDREPTIYSNQPQHF
-	TRBV18	-	TRBJ1-1	CASSLSEDGGRAFF
-	TRBV27	TRBD1	TRBJ2-5	CASSPKGDRVSETQYF
many	TRBV4-1	TRBD1	TRBJ1-2	CASSPGTALYTF
few	TRBV28	TRBD1	TRBJ1-2	CASSSGQVLFLYGYTF
-	TRBV28	-	TRBJ2-3	CASSPPAGLGSDTQYF
-	TRBV6-1	TRBD2	TRBJ2-3	CASSESLAGPRGGTQYF
-	TRBV27	TRBD2	TRBJ2-3	CASSLRLTGTSGTDTQYF